The rows below give T cell receptor beta chains drawn from one sample of a study of cytomegalovirus exposure and HLA in healthy donors. The table came from immunoSEQ multiplex PCR; TCRdb's copy has only in-frame clones and leaves some out. The table shows around 190,000 clones, with about four fifths occurring only once. The source material was PBMCs. The receptors here all came from a woman aged 50 to 60 in good health and CMV-seronegative. The CDR3 runs from the conserved cysteine through the conserved F or W. A D gene is named only where the DNA matches it firmly. Only some rows state a clone size, as once, few, many or a class for expanded clones.

>TRBV2|15|NA|TRBJ1-3|NA
CASSISGGTANTIYF
TGTGCCAGCAGTATATCCGGGGGTACAGCGAACACCATATATTTT
>TRBV11-2|15|NA|TRBJ2-4|NA
CASSLDVSSLNIQYF
TGTGCCAGCAGCTTAGATGTTAGCTCCCTGAACATTCAGTACTTC
>TRBV29-1|18|TRBD1|TRBJ1-3|NA
CSVLMAGEGTGNKNTIYF
TGCAGCGTTCTGATGGCAGGGGAGGGGACAGGGAACAAGAACACCATATATTTT
>TRBV18|14|NA|TRBJ1-2|few
CASSPEGDNYGYTF
TGTGCCAGCTCACCCGAAGGGGATAACTATGGCTACACCTTC
>TRBV6-1|14|NA|TRBJ2-3|NA
CASSLDRHTDTQYF
TGTGCCAGCAGCCTTGACAGACACACAGATACGCAGTATTTT
>TRBV5-1|18|TRBD2|TRBJ2-1|once
CASSLNPGLAGVLNEQFF
TGCGCCAGCAGTTTGAATCCGGGACTAGCGGGAGTTCTCAATGAGCAGTTCTTC
>TRBV4-1|19|TRBD2|TRBJ2-7|NA
CASSQDDRGFSGRLYEQYF
TGCGCCAGCAGCCAAGATGATCGGGGTTTTAGCGGGAGGCTGTACGAGCAGTACTTC
>TRBV9|15|NA|TRBJ1-1|NA
CASSSRDSLNTEAFF
TGTGCCAGCAGCTCCCGAGACAGCCTGAACACTGAAGCTTTCTTT
>TRBV9|15|NA|TRBJ2-1|NA
CASSPRGLVSNEQFF
TGTGCCAGCAGCCCGCGCGGGCTAGTAAGCAATGAGCAGTTCTTC
>TRBV7-3|18|NA|TRBJ2-1|NA
CASSWESGLRGVYNEQFF
TGTGCCAGCAGCTGGGAAAGTGGGCTCAGGGGGGTATACAATGAGCAGTTCTTC
>TRBV2|15|NA|TRBJ1-4|NA
CASREDGYWGVKLFF
TGTGCCAGCAGGGAGGACGGCTATTGGGGGGTAAAACTGTTTTTT
>TRBV6-6|16|TRBD2|TRBJ2-1|NA
CASSQPTSEIYNEQFF
TGTGCCAGCAGTCAACCGACTAGCGAGATATACAATGAGCAGTTCTTC
>TRBV18|13|NA|TRBJ1-1|NA
CASSQDRPTEAFF
TGTGCCAGCTCACAAGACAGACCCACTGAAGCTTTCTTT
>TRBV19|14|TRBD1|TRBJ1-4|NA
CASSITQGAGKLFF
TGTGCCAGTAGTATTACGCAGGGGGCTGGAAAACTGTTTTTT
>TRBV7-2|16|TRBD1|TRBJ2-2|NA
CASSFPNRGNTGELFF
TGTGCCAGCAGCTTTCCTAACAGGGGGAACACCGGGGAGCTGTTTTTT
>TRBV19|16|NA|TRBJ1-5|NA
CASQRGTTRGNQPQHF
TGTGCCAGCCAAAGGGGGACAACACGGGGCAATCAGCCCCAGCATTTT
>TRBV12-5|15|TRBD1|TRBJ1-2|NA
CASGLDYRTGSGYTF
TGTGCTAGTGGTTTGGACTACCGGACAGGGTCTGGCTACACCTTC
>TRBV7-9|15|TRBD2|TRBJ2-1|NA
CASSSLAGGGDEQFF
TGTGCCAGCAGCTCCTTAGCGGGAGGAGGGGATGAGCAGTTCTTC
>TRBV18|11|NA|TRBJ1-2|few
CASSNRGSYTF
TGTGCCAGCTCAAATCGGGGAAGCTACACCTTC
>TRBV6-6|14|NA|TRBJ2-1|NA
CASSYTSSYNEQFF
TGTGCCAGCAGTTACACAAGCTCCTACAATGAGCAGTTCTTC
>TRBV28|16|TRBD1|TRBJ1-5|once
CASRGSGTGFNQPQHF
TGTGCCAGCAGAGGGTCCGGGACAGGGTTCAATCAGCCCCAGCATTTT
>TRBV11-3|16|NA|TRBJ2-7|NA
CASSRSPKGRVHEQYF
TGTGCCAGCAGCCGGAGTCCGAAGGGCAGGGTGCACGAGCAGTACTTC
>TRBV30|13|NA|TRBJ1-5|NA
CAWSVQANQPQHF
TGTGCCTGGAGTGTACAGGCGAATCAGCCCCAGCATTTT
>TRBV11-2|15|TRBD2|TRBJ2-7|NA
CASSTRLAGVGEQYF
TGTGCCAGCAGCACTCGACTAGCGGGAGTGGGAGAGCAGTACTTC
>TRBV6-5|16|NA|TRBJ2-6|few
CASSYYGASGANVLTF
TGTGCCAGCAGTTACTATGGAGCGTCCGGGGCCAACGTCCTGACTTTC
>TRBV6-1|15|NA|TRBJ1-2|once
CASSLEQRGADGYTF
TGTGCCAGCAGTCTTGAACAGCGGGGGGCGGATGGCTACACCTTC
>TRBV28|14|NA|TRBJ2-3|NA
CASSATGIPDTQYF
TGTGCCAGCAGTGCCACCGGGATTCCAGATACGCAGTATTTT
>TRBV7-2|14|NA|TRBJ2-7|NA
CASSLDSSRYEQYF
TGTGCCAGCAGCTTAGACTCCTCTCGCTACGAGCAGTACTTC
>TRBV5-1|17|NA|TRBJ2-1|NA
CASSLVGSADSYNEQFF
TGCGCCAGCAGCTTGGTGGGCTCTGCGGACAGCTACAATGAGCAGTTCTTC